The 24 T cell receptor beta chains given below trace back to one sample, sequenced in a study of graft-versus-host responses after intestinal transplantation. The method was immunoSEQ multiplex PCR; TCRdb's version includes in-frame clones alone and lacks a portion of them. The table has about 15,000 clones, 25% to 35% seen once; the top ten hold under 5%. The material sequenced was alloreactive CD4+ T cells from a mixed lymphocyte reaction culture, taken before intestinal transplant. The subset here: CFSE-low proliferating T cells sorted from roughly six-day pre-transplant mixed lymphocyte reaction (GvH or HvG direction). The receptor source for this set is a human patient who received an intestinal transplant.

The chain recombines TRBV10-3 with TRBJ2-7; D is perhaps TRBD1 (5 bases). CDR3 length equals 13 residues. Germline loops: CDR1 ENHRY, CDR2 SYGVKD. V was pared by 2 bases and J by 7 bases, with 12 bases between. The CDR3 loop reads CAISEQPQGEQYF. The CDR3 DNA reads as TGTGCCATCAGTGAGCAACCCCAGGGAGAGCAGTACTTC.

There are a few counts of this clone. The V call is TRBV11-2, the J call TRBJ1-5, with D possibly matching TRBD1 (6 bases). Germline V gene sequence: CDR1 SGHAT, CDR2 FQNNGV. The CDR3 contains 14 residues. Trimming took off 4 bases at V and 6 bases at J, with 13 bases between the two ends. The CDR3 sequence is CASSSDSAFQPQHF. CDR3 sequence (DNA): TGTGCCAGCAGCTCGGACAGTGCCTTTCAGCCCCAGCATTTT. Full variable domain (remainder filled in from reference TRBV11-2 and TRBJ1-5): EAGVAQSPRYKIIEKRQSVAFWCNPISGHATLYWYQQILGQGPKLLIQFQNNGVVDDSQLPKDRFSAERLKGVDSTLKIQPAKLEDSAVYLCASSSDSAFQPQHFGDGTRLSIL.

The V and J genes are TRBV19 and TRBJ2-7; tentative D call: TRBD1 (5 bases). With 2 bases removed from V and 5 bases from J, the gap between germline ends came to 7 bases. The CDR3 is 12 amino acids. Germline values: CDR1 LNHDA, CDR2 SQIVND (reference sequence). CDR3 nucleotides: TGTGCCAGTAGTATAAGGGGCCACGAGCAGTACTTC. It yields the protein CASSIRGHEQYF. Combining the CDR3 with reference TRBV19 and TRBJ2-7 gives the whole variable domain DGGITQSPKYLFRKEGQNVTLSCEQNLNHDAMYWYRQDPGQGLRLIYYSQIVNDFQKGDIAEGYSVSREKKESFPLTVTSAQKNPTAFYLCASSIRGHEQYFGPGTRLTVT.

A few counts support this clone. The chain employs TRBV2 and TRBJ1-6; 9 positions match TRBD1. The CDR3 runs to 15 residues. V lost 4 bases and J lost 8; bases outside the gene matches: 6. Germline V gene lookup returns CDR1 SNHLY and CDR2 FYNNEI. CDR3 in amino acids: CASSVGQGPYSPLHF. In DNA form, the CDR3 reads TGTGCCAGCAGTGTAGGACAGGGGCCCTATTCACCCCTCCACTTT.

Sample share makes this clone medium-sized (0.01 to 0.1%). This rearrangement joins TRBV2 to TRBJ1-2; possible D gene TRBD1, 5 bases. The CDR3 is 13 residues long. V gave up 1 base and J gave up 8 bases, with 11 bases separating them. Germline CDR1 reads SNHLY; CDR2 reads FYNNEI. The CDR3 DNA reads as TGTGCCAGCAGTGAAGTGAGGGGATCCGGCTACACCTTC. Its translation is CASSEVRGSGYTF.

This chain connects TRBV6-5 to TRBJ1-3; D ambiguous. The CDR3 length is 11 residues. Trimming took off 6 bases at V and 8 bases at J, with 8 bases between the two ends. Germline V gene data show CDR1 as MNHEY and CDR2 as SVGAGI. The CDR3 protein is CASSRGDTIYF. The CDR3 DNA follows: TGTGCCAGCAGCCGGGGTGACACCATATATTTT.

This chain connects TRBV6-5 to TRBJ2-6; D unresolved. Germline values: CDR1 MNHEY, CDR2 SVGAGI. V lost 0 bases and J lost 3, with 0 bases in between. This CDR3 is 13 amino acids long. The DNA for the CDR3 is TGTGCCAGCAGTTACTCTGGGGCCAACGTCCTGACTTTC. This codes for CASSYSGANVLTF.

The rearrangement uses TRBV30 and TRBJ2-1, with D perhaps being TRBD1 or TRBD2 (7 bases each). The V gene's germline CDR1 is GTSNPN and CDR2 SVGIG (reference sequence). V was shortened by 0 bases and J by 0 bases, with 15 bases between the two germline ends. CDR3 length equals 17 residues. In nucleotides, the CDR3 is TGTGCCTGGAGTGTGGGGGGGACAGTCCCCTCCTACAATGAGCAGTTCTTC. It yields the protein CAWSVGGTVPSYNEQFF.

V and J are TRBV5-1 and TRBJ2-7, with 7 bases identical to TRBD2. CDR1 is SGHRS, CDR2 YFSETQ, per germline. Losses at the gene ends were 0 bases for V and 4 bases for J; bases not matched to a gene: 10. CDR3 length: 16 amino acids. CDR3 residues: CASSLEGRGIWYEQYF. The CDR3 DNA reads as TGCGCCAGCAGCTTGGAAGGGCGGGGGATATGGTACGAGCAGTACTTC.

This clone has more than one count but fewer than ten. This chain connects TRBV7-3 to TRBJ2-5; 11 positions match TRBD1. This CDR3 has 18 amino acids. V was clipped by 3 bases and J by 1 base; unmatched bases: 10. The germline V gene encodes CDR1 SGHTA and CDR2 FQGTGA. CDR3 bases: TGTGCCAGCAGCTTTGGACAGGGGGCGAATGTTCGCCAAGAGACCCAGTACTTC. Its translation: CASSFGQGANVRQETQYF.

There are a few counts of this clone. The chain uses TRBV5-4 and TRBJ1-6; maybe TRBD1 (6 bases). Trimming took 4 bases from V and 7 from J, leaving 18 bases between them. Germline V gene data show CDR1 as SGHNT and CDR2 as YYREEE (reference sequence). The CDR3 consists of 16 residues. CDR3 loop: CASSPQGRPFNSPLHF. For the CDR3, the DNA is TGTGCCAGCAGCCCCCAGGGGAGGCCCTTCAATTCACCCCTCCACTTT.

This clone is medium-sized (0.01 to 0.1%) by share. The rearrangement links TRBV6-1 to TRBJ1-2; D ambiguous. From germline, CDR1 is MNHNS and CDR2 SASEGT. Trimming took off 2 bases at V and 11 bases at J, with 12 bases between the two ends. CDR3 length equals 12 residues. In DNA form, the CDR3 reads TGTGCCAGCAGTGAATATTGGATAGAGTACACCTTC. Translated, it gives CASSEYWIEYTF.

The CDR3 DNA sequence: TGTGCCAGTAGTATCCGGGACAGGGGCACTAATGAAAAACTGTTTTTT. Translating gives CASSIRDRGTNEKLFF. The rearrangement joins TRBV19 to TRBJ1-4, with 10 nucleotides matching TRBD1. The germline gives CDR1 LNHDA, CDR2 SQIVND (reference sequence). V gave up 3 bases and J gave up 2 bases; unmatched junction bases: 3. The CDR3 loop spans 16 amino acids. Filled out from reference TRBV19 and TRBJ1-4, the complete variable domain reads DGGITQSPKYLFRKEGQNVTLSCEQNLNHDAMYWYRQDPGQGLRLIYYSQIVNDFQKGDIAEGYSVSREKKESFPLTVTSAQKNPTAFYLCASSIRDRGTNEKLFFGSGTQLSVL.

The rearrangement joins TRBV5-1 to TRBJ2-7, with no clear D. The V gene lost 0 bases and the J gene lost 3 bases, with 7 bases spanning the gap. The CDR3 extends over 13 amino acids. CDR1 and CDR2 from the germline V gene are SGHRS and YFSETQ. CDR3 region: CASSLDLDYEQYF. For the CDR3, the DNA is TGCGCCAGCAGCTTGGATCTGGACTACGAGCAGTACTTC.

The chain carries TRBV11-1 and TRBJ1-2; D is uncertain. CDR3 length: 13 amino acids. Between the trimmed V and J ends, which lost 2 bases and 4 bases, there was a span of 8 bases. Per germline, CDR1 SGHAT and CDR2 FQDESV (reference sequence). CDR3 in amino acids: CASSLSRVYGYTF. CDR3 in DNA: TGTGCCAGCAGCTTAAGCCGAGTCTATGGCTACACCTTC.

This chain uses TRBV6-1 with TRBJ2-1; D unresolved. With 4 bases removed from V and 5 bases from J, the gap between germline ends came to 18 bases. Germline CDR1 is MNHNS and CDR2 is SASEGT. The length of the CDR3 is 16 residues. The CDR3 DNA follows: TGTGCCAGCAGTGTACAACCGGGCTTTAGGAACAATGAGCAGTTCTTC. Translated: CASSVQPGFRNNEQFF.

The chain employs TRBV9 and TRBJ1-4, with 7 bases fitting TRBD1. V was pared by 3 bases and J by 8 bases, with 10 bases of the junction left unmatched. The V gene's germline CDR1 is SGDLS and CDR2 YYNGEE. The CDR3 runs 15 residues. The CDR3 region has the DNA TGTGCCAGCAGCGCCGCGGGGGACAGTTGGGAAAAACTGTTTTTT. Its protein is CASSAAGDSWEKLFF.

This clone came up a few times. The CDR3: CASSLDVGGRGSEQYF. In DNA, the CDR3 is TGTGCCAGCAGCCTAGACGTTGGAGGACGGGGAAGTGAGCAGTACTTC. The rearrangement links TRBV9 to TRBJ2-7; perhaps TRBD2 as D (5 bases). CDR3 size: 16 residues. V gave up 4 bases and J gave up 7 bases, with 24 bases separating them. The germline V gene has CDR1 SGDLS and CDR2 YYNGEE.

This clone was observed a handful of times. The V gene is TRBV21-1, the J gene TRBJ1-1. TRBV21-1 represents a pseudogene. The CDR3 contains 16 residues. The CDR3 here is CATLSRHSDTNTEAFF. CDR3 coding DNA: TGTGCCACCTTGAGTAGGCACTCAGATACGAACACTGAAGCTTTCTTT.

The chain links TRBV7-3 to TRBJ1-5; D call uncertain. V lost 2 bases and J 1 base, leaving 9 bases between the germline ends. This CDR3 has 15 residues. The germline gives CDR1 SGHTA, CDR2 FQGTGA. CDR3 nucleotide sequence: TGTGCCAGCAGCTTATCGGGGTTGAGCAATCAGCCCCAGCATTTT. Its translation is CASSLSGLSNQPQHF.

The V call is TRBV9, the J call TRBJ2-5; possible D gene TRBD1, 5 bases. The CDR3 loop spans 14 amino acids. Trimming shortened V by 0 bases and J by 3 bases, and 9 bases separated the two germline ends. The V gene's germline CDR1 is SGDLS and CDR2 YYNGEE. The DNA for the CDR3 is TGTGCCAGCAGCGTAGGAGACAGCAAAGAGACCCAGTACTTC. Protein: CASSVGDSKETQYF.

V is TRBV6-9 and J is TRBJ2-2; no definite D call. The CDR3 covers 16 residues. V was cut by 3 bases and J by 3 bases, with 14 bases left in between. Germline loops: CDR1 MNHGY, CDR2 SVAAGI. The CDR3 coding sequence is TGTGCCAGCAGTTACCGAACCGTCAGAGACACCGGGGAGCTGTTTTTT. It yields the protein CASSYRTVRDTGELFF.

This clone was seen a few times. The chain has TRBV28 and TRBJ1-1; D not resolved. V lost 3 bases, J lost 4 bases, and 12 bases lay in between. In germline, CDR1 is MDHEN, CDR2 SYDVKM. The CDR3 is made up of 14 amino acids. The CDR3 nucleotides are TGTGCCAGCAGTTTCGGGTTACGGAGCACTGAAGCTTTCTTT. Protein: CASSFGLRSTEAFF.

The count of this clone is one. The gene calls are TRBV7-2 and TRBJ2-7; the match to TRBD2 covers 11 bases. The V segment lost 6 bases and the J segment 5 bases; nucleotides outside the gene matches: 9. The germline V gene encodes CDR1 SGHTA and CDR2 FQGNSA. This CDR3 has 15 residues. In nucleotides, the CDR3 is TGTGCCAGCAGGCAAACTAGCGGGAGAATCAACGAGCAGTACTTC. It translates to CASRQTSGRINEQYF.